The 9 T cell receptor beta chains below all came from one sample that was sequenced in a study of blood T cell repertoires in COVID-19 (dated by TCRdb to 2020 to 2021). Receptor amplification or capture employed the immunoSEQ multiplex PCR assay. The source is immuneACCESS, and TCRdb retained only in-frame sequences with V and J called. Part of the clones is not carried over; for the studies checked, unresolved V genes explain less than half of this, and the remainder is unexplained. This sample holds 210,000 or so clones; more than 80% were observed only once. Roughly 3% of the sample lies in the top ten. The sample taken for sequencing was peripheral blood. The source is a man younger than 40 with COVID-19, enrolled during active disease.

J is TRBJ2-2 and V is TRBV12-3 or TRBV12-4; D gene uncertain. Trimming removed 3 bases from V and 6 bases from J, with 5 bases in between. The CDR3 runs 12 residues. Here the CDR3 DNA reads TGTGCCAGCAGTTTGTCTTCCGGGGAGCTGTTTTTT. It codes for CASSLSSGELFF.

The chain recombines TRBV7-3 with TRBJ1-6; 10 bases are shared with TRBD1. The CDR3 covers 13 residues. Germline CDR1 is SGHTA and CDR2 is FQGTGA. Losses at the gene ends were 5 bases for V and 10 bases for J; bases not matched to a gene: 2. CDR3 coding DNA: TGTGCCAGCAGCGGGACAGGGGAATCACCCCTCCACTTT. Amino acid sequence: CASSGTGESPLHF. The whole variable domain, remainder taken from reference TRBV7-3 and TRBJ1-6, is GAGVSQTPSNKVTEKGKYVELRCDPISGHTALYWYRQSLGQGPEFLIYFQGTGAADDSGLPNDRFFAVRPEGSVSTLKIQRTERGDSAVYLCASSGTGESPLHFGNGTRLTVT.

The chain links TRBV30 to TRBJ2-1; 12 bases line up with TRBD2. Germline-derived CDR1 and CDR2 are GTSNPN and SVGIG (reference sequence). This CDR3 is built from 18 residues. The J segment lost 7 bases and the V segment lost 2 bases, leaving 15 bases of the junction unmatched. The CDR3 DNA follows: TGTGCCTGGAGTTACACCAGGACTAGCGGGATTGTAATAAATGAGCAGTTCTTC. It codes for CAWSYTRTSGIVINEQFF.

This clone was seen once. V is TRBV3-1 (or the pseudogene TRBV3-2) and J is TRBJ2-1; 15 bases match TRBD2. This CDR3 has 18 residues. The V segment lost 0 bases and the J segment 8 bases; nucleotides outside the gene matches: 8. Germline CDR1 and CDR2: LGHDT and YNNKEL (reference sequence). The CDR3 reads CASSQEGLAGGQEDEQFF. The DNA of the CDR3 is TGTGCCAGCAGCCAAGAAGGACTAGCGGGAGGGCAAGAGGATGAGCAGTTCTTC.

This chain links TRBV9 with TRBJ1-4, with D maybe TRBD1 (6 bases). This CDR3 has 16 amino acids. The V end lost 3 bases, the J end lost 5 bases, and 17 bases lay between the germline ends. CDR1 is SGDLS and CDR2 is YYNGEE in the germline V gene. CDR3 in DNA: TGTGCCAGCAGCGGCCAGGGGCGGACCTTGAATGAAAAACTGTTTTTT. This gives the protein CASSGQGRTLNEKLFF. Together with reference TRBV9 and TRBJ1-4, the CDR3 gives the full variable domain: DSGVTQTPKHLITATGQRVTLRCSPRSGDLSVYWYQQSLDQGLQFLIQYYNGEERAKGNILERFSAQQFPDLHSELNLSSLELGDSALYFCASSGQGRTLNEKLFFGSGTQLSVL.

The rearrangement joins TRBV7-2 to TRBJ2-5; 7 bases fit TRBD2. In germline, CDR1 is SGHTA, CDR2 FQGNSA. After removal of 8 bases from V and 7 bases from J, the junction contained 10 bases not matched to a gene. CDR3 length: 13 residues. Written as DNA, the CDR3 is TGTGCCAGCGGCGCGGGGGTTCGGGGGACCCAGTACTTC. It translates to CASGAGVRGTQYF.

The V gene is TRBV18, the J gene TRBJ1-3; possibly TRBD1 for D (6 bases). In germline, CDR1 is KGHSH, CDR2 LQKENI. The CDR3 loop spans 14 amino acids. Trimming took off 5 bases at V and 3 bases at J, with 11 bases between the two ends. Written as DNA, the CDR3 is TGTGCCAGCTCATCGGCAGGGGATGGAAACACCATATATTTT. Protein: CASSSAGDGNTIYF.

The genes are TRBV7-8 and TRBJ1-5; tentative D call: TRBD1 (6 bases). Germline lookup yields CDR1 SGHVS and CDR2 FQNEAQ. V lost 7 bases to trimming and J lost 2 bases, with 12 bases between them. The CDR3 extends over 14 amino acids. DNA of the CDR3: TGTGCCAGCACCCTAGGGGGGGGCAATCAGCCCCAGCATTTT. Protein sequence: CASTLGGGNQPQHF. The full variable domain, with the rest looked up from reference TRBV7-8 and TRBJ1-5, is GAGVSQSPRYKVAKRGQDVALRCDPISGHVSLFWYQQALGQGPEFLTYFQNEAQLDKSGLPSDRFFAERPEGSVSTLKIQRTQQEDSAVYLCASTLGGGNQPQHFGDGTRLSIL.

CDR3 sequence: CSVQRTEHYEQYF. CDR3 in DNA: TGCAGCGTTCAGAGGACTGAACACTACGAGCAGTACTTC. J is TRBJ2-7 and V is TRBV29-1; D may be TRBD2 (5 bases). The V end was cut by 5 bases, the J end by 3 bases, with 14 bases between. The CDR3 is 13 residues long. Germline V gene lookup returns CDR1 SQVTM and CDR2 ANQGSEA.